The source of this T cell receptor beta chain is a study of T cell responses to AZD1222 COVID-19 vaccine. General study points: Increased Spike-specific TCR breadth and depth were observed after two AZD1222 doses.

Notes on this clone: Its target is not known.

Only in-frame clones appear in the TCRdb table, and some are missing; sequencing was by immunoSEQ multiplex PCR. The sample includes around 140,000 clones, 92% seen only once; the top ten take around 3.5%. This TCR was recovered from an adult who received the AZD1222 COVID-19 vaccine. The specimen comprised peripheral blood, sampled 28 days after the second AZD1222 dose.

The CDR3 sequence is CASSFLPPESANEKLFF. CDR3 DNA sequence: TGTGCCAGCAGTTTCTTGCCCCCGGAGTCCGCTAATGAAAAACTGTTTTTT. The V call is TRBV27, the J call TRBJ1-4; D call uncertain. Per the germline V gene, CDR1 is MNHEY and CDR2 is SMNVEV (reference sequence). The ends were cut back, 3 bases at V and 3 bases at J, with 17 bases in the middle. The CDR3 is made up of 17 amino acids. Full variable domain (missing parts from reference TRBV27 and TRBJ1-4): EAQVTQNPRYLITVTGKKLTVTCSQNMNHEYMSWYRQDPGLGLRQIYYSMNVEVTDKGDVPEGYKVSRKEKRNFPLILESPSPNQTSLYFCASSFLPPESANEKLFFGSGTQLSVL.